This TCR beta chain originates from a study of shared clonotypes between healthy human individuals. Sequenced by immunoSEQ multiplex PCR; TCRdb stores in-frame clones only, minus some. The sample consists of over 400,000 clones, about 96% of them appearing once. Germline CDR1 and CDR2: MNHEY and SMNVEV (reference sequence). V shed 2 bases and J shed 4 bases, with 6 bases lying between them. CDR3 length equals 13 residues. This receptor was taken from a woman aged 25-40 years in good health. The sample comprised naive CD4+ T cells sorted from blood. Documented subset: CD45RA+ positively selected. This sequence joins TRBV27 and TRBJ2-1; D call uncertain. Written as DNA, the CDR3 is TGTGCCAGCAGTTTAACGTTTTACAATGAGCAGTTCTTC. Translating it yields CASSLTFYNEQFF.